This is a list of T cell receptor beta chains from one sample in a study of blood T cells in healthy people across ages. TCRdb re-derived calls from the 5' RACE reads in MiXCR, one entry per CDR3 protein. The sample holds 920,000 or so distinct CDR3 sequences, under 45% seen once. The sequenced sample was blood. These receptors were obtained from a woman aged 60 to 75 in good health. Each CDR3 is given with its conserved first and last residue. The order of the fields is V gene, J gene, D gene, CDR3 protein. A D gene is named only where the DNA matches it firmly.

TRBV20-1	TRBJ2-1	-	CSATGTPGNEQFF
TRBV9	TRBJ1-4	TRBD1	CASSAGGGQGAEKLFF
TRBV2	TRBJ2-3	-	CASTLPGLDTQYF
TRBV21-1	TRBJ2-5	-	CASSKTAAGLAETQYF
TRBV20-1	TRBJ2-7	-	CSARDGSLGSFEQYF
TRBV19	TRBJ1-5	TRBD1	CAISMAQGRALGQPQHF
TRBV7-6	TRBJ2-6	TRBD1	CASLGDRVSGANVLTF
TRBV20-1	TRBJ2-2	TRBD2	CSARQGGGLNTGELFF
TRBV7-9	TRBJ2-3	TRBD2	CASSPELAGVGDTQYF
TRBV5-6	TRBJ1-6	-	CASSLGPASNSPLHF
TRBV5-1	TRBJ1-5	-	CASSLRPGGNQPQHF
TRBV5-5	TRBJ1-5	-	CASSLQGHSNQPQHF
TRBV6-2/TRBV6-3	-	TRBD2	CASSFIPSTSGRACNIQYF
TRBV7-9	TRBJ2-1	TRBD2	CASSLGWREAQSSYNEQFF
TRBV10-3	TRBJ1-2	-	CAIRGFSGVGYTF
TRBV11-1	TRBJ2-7	-	CASSPGRGGFYEQYF
TRBV7-8	TRBJ1-5	-	CASSSAGVIGQPQHF
TRBV6-5	TRBJ2-7	-	CASSYELRAYNEQYF
TRBV27	TRBJ2-7	TRBD2	CASSLSRTSGTEQYF
TRBV28	TRBJ2-1	TRBD2	CASSLLSNLAGEHEQFF
TRBV27	TRBJ1-2	-	CASSLGPRGNSGYTF
TRBV20-1	-	-	CSARDQVGAGPYEQYF
TRBV28	TRBJ2-2	-	CASSLTGSGELFF
TRBV5-1	TRBJ2-4	-	CASSLVVAELRVQYF
TRBV29-1	TRBJ2-2	-	CSVESGRGFESGELFF
TRBV7-9	TRBJ1-2	TRBD1	CASSSKGQVKDGYTF
TRBV9	TRBJ2-1	-	CASSVRGGAYNEQFF
TRBV11-3	TRBJ2-5	TRBD2	CASSRGLAYQETQYF
TRBV20-1	TRBJ1-2	-	CSARVVGLGGYTF
TRBV5-1	TRBJ2-3	-	CASSEPGSDTQYF
TRBV20-1	TRBJ2-3	TRBD2	CSARDLASGGALYTQYF
TRBV20-1	TRBJ2-7	TRBD2	CSARAALAKSSYEQYF
TRBV20-1	TRBJ2-4	TRBD2	CSARAAGENIQYF
TRBV20-1	TRBJ2-1	TRBD2	CSTSGTSGRGEQFF
TRBV6-5	TRBJ2-5	TRBD2	CASSRWPSGSPETQYF
TRBV2	TRBJ2-3	TRBD2	CASRLAGVSTDTQYF
TRBV20-1	TRBJ2-6	-	CSAPPRSGANVLTF
TRBV27	TRBJ2-7	TRBD2	CASSQTSADSYEQYF
TRBV6-5	TRBJ2-1	-	CASRAQITYNEQFF
TRBV7-2	TRBJ1-1	-	CASSSSQGTAFF
TRBV29-1	TRBJ2-5	TRBD2	CSVPALAVQETQYF
TRBV7-2	TRBJ2-7	-	CASSFIGWDEQYF
TRBV28	TRBJ2-7	-	CASSFEEQYF
TRBV3-1	TRBJ2-1	TRBD2	CASSQERASGSGDEQFF
TRBV12-3/TRBV12-4	TRBJ1-5	-	CASSPKQPSNQPQHF
TRBV20-1	TRBJ1-2	-	CSASYTSYGYTF
TRBV7-9	TRBJ1-1	TRBD1	CASSLGGRGLEGTEAFF
TRBV4-1	-	TRBD1	CASSQDADRAYEQYF
TRBV3-1	TRBJ2-2	TRBD1	CASNQGETGELFF
TRBV3-1	TRBJ2-1	-	CASSPPTGLGNEQFF
TRBV7-9	TRBJ2-6	TRBD1	CASSLGGQGFLSGANVLTF
TRBV6-2/TRBV6-3	TRBJ2-2	TRBD2	CASVQPGGDGELFF
TRBV29-1	TRBJ1-5	-	CSVGDGQPQHF